These 23 T cell receptor beta chains were sequenced from one sample in a study of blood T cells in healthy people across ages. With a J-beta primer mix and a sample-barcoded 5' primer, a second PCR ran 7 to 11 cycles. TCRdb itself ran the 5' RACE reads through MiXCR, one entry per CDR3 protein. The sample gives 1.6 million or so distinct CDR3 sequences, 34% of which show up once; 11% is in the top ten. Material: blood. These receptors were taken from a woman in her 30s in good health.

The sample holds many counts of this clonotype. The chain is built from TRBV4-1 and TRBJ2-7, with 7 bases aligning to TRBD2. This CDR3 is built from 16 residues. Germline V gene data show CDR1 as MGHRA and CDR2 as YSYEKL. Trimming took 3 bases from V and 2 from J; bases not matched to a gene: 10. CDR3 loop: CASSQSYGGSAYEQYF. DNA of the CDR3: TGCGCCAGCAGCCAGTCCTACGGGGGGTCCGCCTACGAGCAGTACTTC.

J is TRBJ2-1 and V is TRBV7-6; D may be TRBD2 (6 bases). The CDR3 contains 14 residues. Germline V gene data show CDR1 as SGHVS and CDR2 as FNYEAQ. The CDR3 region is CARGNWSSYNEQFF. CDR3 DNA: TGTGCACGGGGGAACTGGAGCTCCTACAATGAGCAGTTCTTC.

This clonotype turned up a few times. The chain has TRBV10-3 and TRBJ1-1; 8 nucleotides match TRBD1. V lost 7 bases to trimming and J lost 5 bases; unmatched junction nucleotides: 9. The CDR3 spans 14 residues. Germline-derived CDR1 and CDR2 are ENHRY and SYGVKD. The CDR3 DNA follows: TGTGCCATCAAGCGCCGGGACAGGCTTACTGAAGCTTTCTTT. Translation: CAIKRRDRLTEAFF.

The J gene is TRBJ2-7, the V gene TRBV3-1; D not resolved. The CDR3 consists of 14 residues. With 0 bases removed from V and 0 bases from J, the gap between germline ends came to 6 bases. Per the germline V gene, CDR1 is LGHDT and CDR2 is YNNKEL (reference sequence). The DNA for the CDR3 is TGTGCCAGCAGCCAAGAGTACAACTCCTACGAGCAGTACTTC. Its protein product is CASSQEYNSYEQYF.

Only a few counts were recorded for this clonotype. V usage is TRBV20-1 and J usage is TRBJ2-5; 8 bases are a match to TRBD2. The CDR3 length is 15 residues. Looked up from germline, CDR1 is DFQATT and CDR2 is SNEGSKA (reference sequence). After removal of 6 bases from V and 4 bases from J, the junction contained 13 bases not matched to a gene. The CDR3 DNA reads as TGCAGTGCCCCCCGGGGGGGATCGGGGTCAGAGACCCAGTACTTC. This gives the protein CSAPRGGSGSETQYF.

The chain has TRBV20-1 and TRBJ2-7; D tentatively reads TRBD1 or TRBD2 (7 bases each). The J call may not be correct, given that the DNA end is closer to TRBJ2-5. This CDR3 spans 14 amino acids. Germline V gene lookup returns CDR1 DFQATT and CDR2 SNEGSKA (reference sequence). CDR3 region: CSARPDREGGTQYF. CDR3 coding DNA: TGCAGTGCTAGACCCGACAGGGAGGGCGGGACCCAGTACTTC.

A few counts support this clonotype. It is unclear where the CDR3 begins or ends on the DNA, so no DNA is shown, and the CDR3 is as TCRdb lists it. V gene TRBV5-1 combines with J gene TRBJ1-2. The CDR3 sequence runs 14 residues, both termini included. Germline V lookup: CDR1 SGHRS, CDR2 YFSETQ. This CDR3 reads CASSFGTGTARDTF.

This clonotype occurred a few times. The chain combines TRBV7-2 with TRBJ2-2; D might be TRBD2 (6 bases). Germline V gene lookup returns CDR1 SGHTA and CDR2 FQGNSA. V was trimmed by 1 base and J by 6 bases, leaving 9 bases between them. This CDR3 spans 14 amino acids. The CDR3 protein is CASSLVGGSGELFF. For the CDR3, the DNA is TGTGCCAGCAGCTTAGTTGGAGGGTCCGGGGAGCTGTTTTTT.

As for this clonotype: One end of the junction is discordant with germline, which a read error may explain. This chain connects TRBV4-2 to TRBJ1-4; D is perhaps TRBD1 (6 bases). CDR3 length equals 14 residues. From germline, CDR1 is LGHNA and CDR2 YNFKEQ. The CDR3 loop is CASSQGARGEKLFF. In DNA, the CDR3 is TGTGCCAGCAGCCAGGGGGCGCGGGGTGAAAAACTATTTTTT.

The chain recombines TRBV6-1 with TRBJ2-7; unclear D gene. The CDR3 runs 13 residues. V shed 0 bases and J shed 3 bases, with 6 bases lying between them. Per the germline V gene, CDR1 is MNHNS and CDR2 is SASEGT. CDR3 coding DNA: TGTGCCAGCAGTGAAGCTCGGTTCTACGAGCAGTACTTC. The encoded protein is CASSEARFYEQYF.

V usage is TRBV6-2 or TRBV6-3 and J usage is TRBJ2-1; the match to TRBD2 covers 7 bases. CDR1 and CDR2 (germline): MNHEY, SVGEGT. The CDR3 covers 17 residues. V trimming: 6 bases; J trimming: 0 bases; junction bases outside the gene matches: 11. CDR3: CASSPLWGGSSYNEQFF. The CDR3 region has the DNA TGTGCCAGCAGCCCTCTTTGGGGCGGGAGCTCCTACAATGAGCAGTTCTTC.

V is TRBV30 and J is TRBJ1-5, with a tentative D call TRBD1 (5 bases). The CDR3 runs to 12 residues. Trimming took 3 bases from V and 4 from J, leaving 7 bases between them. Germline CDR1 GTSNPN, CDR2 SVGIG (reference sequence). CDR3 bases: TGTGCCTGGAGCGACAGAAATCAGCCCCAGCATTTT. Its translation: CAWSDRNQPQHF.

The table lists this clonotype with many counts. The CDR3 DNA reads TGTGCCAGCAGTTTATCTTGGCAGGGGCGGAATGAGCAGTTCTTC. Translated: CASSLSWQGRNEQFF. The chain recombines TRBV27 with TRBJ2-1, with D possibly TRBD1 on 6 matching bases. Germline-derived CDR1 and CDR2 are MNHEY and SMNVEV (reference sequence). The CDR3 is 15 residues long. Between the trimmed V and J ends, which lost 0 bases and 7 bases, there was a span of 13 bases.

V gene TRBV5-5 combines with J gene TRBJ1-2, with TRBD1 matching 7 bases. Germline-derived CDR1 and CDR2 are SGHKS and YYEKEE (reference sequence). This CDR3 has 16 amino acids. Trimming removed 4 bases from V and 4 bases from J; junction bases left unmatched: 13. In nucleotides, the CDR3 is TGTGCCAGCAGCCTCTCAGACAGGGACATCCTCTATGGCTACACCTTC. Encoded protein: CASSLSDRDILYGYTF.

The chain uses TRBV11-2 and TRBJ2-7, with TRBD2 matching 8 bases. CDR1 SGHAT and CDR2 FQNNGV come from the germline V gene. The CDR3 is 14 residues long. The V and J ends lost 1 base and 8 bases, in that order; junction bases with no gene match: 7. CDR3 residues: CASSLVHSGSKQYF. The DNA of the CDR3 is TGTGCCAGCAGCTTAGTCCACAGCGGGAGTAAGCAGTACTTC. Full variable domain (rest looked up from reference TRBV11-2 and TRBJ2-7): EAGVAQSPRYKIIEKRQSVAFWCNPISGHATLYWYQQILGQGPKLLIQFQNNGVVDDSQLPKDRFSAERLKGVDSTLKIQPAKLEDSAVYLCASSLVHSGSKQYFGPGTRLTVT.

Here the CDR3 reads CAQDRGPYNEQFF. The CDR3 bases are TGTGCCCAGGACAGGGGCCCCTACAATGAGCAGTTCTTC. The genes are TRBV30 and TRBJ2-1; TRBD1 aligns across 9 bases. CDR1 GTSNPN and CDR2 SVGIG come from the germline V gene (reference sequence). V lost 8 bases and J lost 2; bases outside the gene matches: 4. The CDR3 has 13 residues. Full variable domain (outside the CDR3, taken from reference TRBV30 and TRBJ2-1): SQTIHQWPATLVQPVGSPLSLECTVEGTSNPNLYWYRQAAGRGLQLLFYSVGIGQISSEVPQNLSASRPQDRQFILSSKKLLLSDSGFYLCAQDRGPYNEQFFGPGTRLTVL.

This clonotype has a handful of counts. CDR3 sequence reads: CASSPGTGQAKDGYTF. The CDR3 nucleotides are TGTGCCAGCAGCCCCGGGACAGGGCAAGCCAAGGATGGCTACACCTTC. This sequence joins TRBV7-6 and TRBJ1-2, with 9 bases that match TRBD1. The J segment lost 6 bases and the V segment lost 5 bases, leaving 13 bases of the junction unmatched. CDR3 size: 16 residues. Germline loops: CDR1 SGHVS, CDR2 FNYEAQ.

This rearrangement joins TRBV7-9 to TRBJ1-2; no clear D gene. The germline V gene has CDR1 SEHNR and CDR2 FQNEAQ (reference sequence). Trimming pared 4 bases from V and 0 bases from J, leaving 6 bases between. The CDR3 totals 13 residues. The CDR3 is CASSSAPNYGYTF. For the CDR3, the DNA is TGTGCCAGCAGCTCCGCTCCTAACTATGGCTACACCTTC. The whole variable domain, filled in from reference TRBV7-9 and TRBJ1-2, reads DTGVSQNPRHKITKRGQNVTFRCDPISEHNRLYWYRQTLGQGPEFLTYFQNEAQLEKSRLLSDRFSAERPKGSFSTLEIQRTEQGDSAMYLCASSSAPNYGYTFGSGTRLTVV.

The chain employs TRBV20-1 and TRBJ2-3; TRBD2 agrees at 16 bases. The CDR3 is 16 amino acids. The germline V gene has CDR1 DFQATT and CDR2 SNEGSKA (reference sequence). V shed 5 bases and J 1 base; nucleotides not matched to a gene: 3. CDR3 amino acids: CSASGTSGRGTDTQYF. CDR3 bases: TGCAGTGCTTCCGGGACTAGCGGGAGGGGCACAGATACGCAGTATTTT.

This clonotype was counted many times. This CDR3 is CASRRLAGKDEQFF. The DNA of the CDR3 is TGTGCCAGCAGGCGACTAGCGGGAAAGGATGAGCAGTTCTTC. The chain combines TRBV12-3 or TRBV12-4 with TRBJ2-1; 11 bases agree with TRBD2. The V and J ends lost 6 bases and 8 bases, in that order; junction bases with no gene match: 6. The CDR3 totals 14 residues.

Notes on this clonotype: At one of its ends the junction is not consistent with the germline gene, which may arise from a read error. The chain has TRBV7-6 and TRBJ2-7; tentatively, D is TRBD1 (6 bases). The CDR3 contains 15 residues. Germline-derived CDR1 and CDR2 are SGHVS and FNYEAQ. For the CDR3, the DNA is TGTGCCAGCAGCTCGGCGACAGGCCTCTCCTACGAGCAGAACTTC. Residues: CASSSATGLSYEQNF.

The rearrangement uses TRBV5-1 and TRBJ2-6; D might be TRBD1 or TRBD2, each matching 5 bases. The CDR3 is 18 amino acids. V was pared by 0 bases and J by 0 bases, with 13 bases between. CDR1 is SGHRS, CDR2 YFSETQ, per germline. CDR3 nucleotide sequence: TGCGCCAGCAGCTTGGCCGGGGCCCTCTCCTCTGGGGCCAACGTCCTGACTTTC. It yields the protein CASSLAGALSSGANVLTF.

This clonotype was seen just once. The chain employs TRBV6-6 and TRBJ2-1; no firm D call. Germline values: CDR1 MNHNY, CDR2 SVGAGI (reference sequence). The CDR3 loop spans 15 amino acids. Trimming pared 0 bases from V and 0 bases from J, leaving 6 bases between. CDR3 nucleotides: TGTGCCAGCAGTTACTCTCGGAACTCCTACAATGAGCAGTTCTTC. Protein product: CASSYSRNSYNEQFF.